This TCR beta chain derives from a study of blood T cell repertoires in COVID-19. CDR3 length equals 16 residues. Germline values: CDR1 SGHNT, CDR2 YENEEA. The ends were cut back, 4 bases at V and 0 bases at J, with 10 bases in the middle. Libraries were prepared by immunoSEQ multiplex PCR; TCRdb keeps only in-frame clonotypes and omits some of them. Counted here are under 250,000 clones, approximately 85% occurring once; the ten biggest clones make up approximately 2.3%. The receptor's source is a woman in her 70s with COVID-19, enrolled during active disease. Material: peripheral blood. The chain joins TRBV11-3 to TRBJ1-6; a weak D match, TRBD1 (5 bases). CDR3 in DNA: TGTGCCAGCAGCTGGGGCAGTAGCTCCTATAATTCACCCCTCCACTTT. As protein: CASSWGSSSYNSPLHF.